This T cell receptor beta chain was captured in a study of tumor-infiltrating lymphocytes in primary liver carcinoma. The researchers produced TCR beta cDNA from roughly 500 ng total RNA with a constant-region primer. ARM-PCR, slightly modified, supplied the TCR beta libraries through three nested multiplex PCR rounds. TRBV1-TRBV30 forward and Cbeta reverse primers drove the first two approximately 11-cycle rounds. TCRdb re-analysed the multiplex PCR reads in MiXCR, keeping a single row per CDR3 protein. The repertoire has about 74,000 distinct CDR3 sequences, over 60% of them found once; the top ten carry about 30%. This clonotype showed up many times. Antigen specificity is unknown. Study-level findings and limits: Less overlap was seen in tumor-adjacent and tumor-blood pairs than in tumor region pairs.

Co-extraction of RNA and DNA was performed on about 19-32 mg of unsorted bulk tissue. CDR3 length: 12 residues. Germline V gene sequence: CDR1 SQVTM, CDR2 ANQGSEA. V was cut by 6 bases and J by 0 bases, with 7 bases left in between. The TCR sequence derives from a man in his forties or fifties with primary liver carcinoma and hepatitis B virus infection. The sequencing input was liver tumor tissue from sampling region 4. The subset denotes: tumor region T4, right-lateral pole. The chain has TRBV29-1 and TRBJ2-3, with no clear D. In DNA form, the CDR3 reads TGCAGCGTGCTCCCTAGCACAGATACGCAGTATTTT. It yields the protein CSVLPSTDTQYF.